These 28 T cell receptor beta chains originate from one sample sequenced in a study of CD8 T cells in Susac syndrome. With random hexamers, 0.5 to 1 ug RNA was reverse transcribed. TCRdb used MiXCR to reprocess the immunoSEQ multiplex PCR reads, holding one entry per CDR3 protein. The sample has 110,000 or so distinct CDR3 sequences; more than 85% are singletons. Sequencing was performed on CD4+ T cells from PBMCs. These receptors were taken from a human donor with multiple sclerosis.

This chain joins TRBV20-1 and TRBJ2-1; 8 positions agree with TRBD2. Germline CDR1 DFQATT, CDR2 SNEGSKA (reference sequence). With 0 bases clipped from V and 9 bases from J, the junction kept 10 bases outside the gene matches. The CDR3 has 15 amino acids. CDR3 sequence (DNA): TGCAGTGCTAGAGATCGGACGGGGGGGGATGGTGAGCAGTTCTTC. Protein sequence: CSARDRTGGDGEQFF.

In DNA, the CDR3 is TGTGCCAGCAGCTTAGTACTTACGAAAGAGACCCAGTACTTC. Translation gives CASSLVLTKETQYF. The gene calls are TRBV11-2 and TRBJ2-5, with D hard to call. The CDR3 is made up of 14 amino acids. V lost 1 base and J lost 3, with 9 bases in between. Per the germline V gene, CDR1 is SGHAT and CDR2 is FQNNGV.

The chain uses TRBV19 and TRBJ2-7; TRBD2 aligns across 9 bases. Trimming removed 2 bases from V and 4 bases from J; junction bases left unmatched: 18. This CDR3 is built from 19 residues. CDR1 LNHDA and CDR2 SQIVND come from the germline V gene (reference sequence). CDR3 in amino acids: CASSIKGSRAGGRPYEQYF. The CDR3 nucleotides are TGTGCCAGTAGTATAAAAGGTTCGAGAGCGGGGGGCCGTCCTTACGAGCAGTACTTC.

The gene calls are TRBV7-3 and TRBJ2-5; 8 positions match TRBD1. This CDR3 region has 14 residues. Germline lookup yields CDR1 SGHTA and CDR2 FQGTGA. The V segment lost 6 bases and the J segment 4 bases; nucleotides outside the gene matches: 7. The CDR3 DNA sequence: TGTGCCAGCAGTAACAGGGGGTTTGGAGAGACCCAGTACTTC. Translation gives CASSNRGFGETQYF. Based on the CDR3 plus reference TRBV7-3 and TRBJ2-5, the full variable domain is GAGVSQTPSNKVTEKGKYVELRCDPISGHTALYWYRQSLGQGPEFLIYFQGTGAADDSGLPNDRFFAVRPEGSVSTLKIQRTERGDSAVYLCASSNRGFGETQYFGPGTRLLVL.

This chain joins TRBV5-1 and TRBJ1-2; 8 bases are a match to TRBD1. Germline values: CDR1 SGHRS, CDR2 YFSETQ. The CDR3 is 16 residues long. Germline trimming cut 0 bases from V and 2 bases from J; bases unmatched to any gene: 6. CDR3 nucleotide sequence: TGCGCCAGCAGCTTGGGCGACAACAGGGGGAACTATGGCTACACCTTC. The encoded protein is CASSLGDNRGNYGYTF.

This chain uses TRBV30 with TRBJ1-1; 7 bases map to TRBD1. Germline V lookup: CDR1 GTSNPN, CDR2 SVGIG (reference sequence). This CDR3 comprises 14 residues. V gave up 5 bases and J gave up 1 base; unmatched junction bases: 7. The CDR3 sequence: CAWDPDRANTEAFF. CDR3 nucleotide sequence: TGTGCCTGGGACCCCGACAGGGCGAACACTGAAGCTTTCTTT.

V and J are TRBV30 and TRBJ2-2; D gene ambiguous. This CDR3 contains 13 residues. V gave up 0 bases and J gave up 4 bases, with 6 bases separating them. Per the germline V gene, CDR1 is GTSNPN and CDR2 is SVGIG (reference sequence). For the CDR3, the DNA is TGTGCCTGGAGTGTCGGAAGCACCGGGGAGCTGTTTTTT. This translates into CAWSVGSTGELFF.

V and J are TRBV4-3 and TRBJ1-3; D not certain. The CDR3 spans 14 residues. Per the germline V gene, CDR1 is LGHNA and CDR2 is YSLEER. V was shortened by 3 bases and J by 4 bases, with 10 bases between the two germline ends. In nucleotides, the CDR3 is TGCGCCAGCAGCCAGACGGGCAAAGGAAACACCATATATTTT. Protein: CASSQTGKGNTIYF.

This chain links TRBV9 with TRBJ2-5, with D possibly called TRBD1 or TRBD2 (5 bases each). The V end was cut by 3 bases, the J end by 5 bases, with 5 bases between. The CDR3 extends over 11 amino acids. CDR1 and CDR2 (germline): SGDLS, YYNGEE. The CDR3 sequence is CASSGGETQYF. The CDR3 DNA is TGTGCCAGCAGCGGGGGGGAGACCCAGTACTTC.

This chain links TRBV4-2 with TRBJ1-5, with TRBD1 matching over 7 bases. This CDR3 region has 17 residues. Germline loops: CDR1 LGHNA, CDR2 YNFKEQ. V shed 1 base and J 2 bases; nucleotides not matched to a gene: 8. The CDR3, as DNA: TGTGCCAGCAGCCAAGGGGATTGGCAGGGGGGCAATCAGCCCCAGCATTTT. Amino acids: CASSQGDWQGGNQPQHF.

The V gene is TRBV30, the J gene TRBJ2-7; perhaps D is TRBD1 or TRBD2 (5 bases each). This CDR3 has 12 residues. Trimming removed 4 bases at V and 2 bases at J, with 9 bases between. Looked up from germline, CDR1 is GTSNPN and CDR2 is SVGIG (reference sequence). CDR3 amino acids: CAWTGTTYEQYF. CDR3 coding DNA: TGTGCCTGGACCGGGACCACCTACGAGCAGTACTTC.

The table lists this clonotype with a count of one. This chain joins TRBV3-1 and TRBJ1-1; D ambiguous. CDR3 length: 15 amino acids. Trimming left V 5 bases short and J 1 base short, with 14 bases between. CDR1 and CDR2 (germline): LGHDT, YNNKEL (reference sequence). The CDR3 coding sequence is TGTGCCAGCAGCTCAAGCCGATCCCCGAACACTGAAGCTTTCTTT. It yields the protein CASSSSRSPNTEAFF.

J is TRBJ1-2 and V is TRBV5-1; D is uncertain. The CDR3 extends over 12 amino acids. CDR1 and CDR2 (germline): SGHRS, YFSETQ. The V end was cut by 3 bases, the J end by 2 bases, with 5 bases between. The CDR3 protein is CASSWTNYGYTF. The DNA of the CDR3 is TGCGCCAGCAGCTGGACGAACTATGGCTACACCTTC.

This clonotype appeared a few times. The genes are TRBV18 and TRBJ2-7; D possibly corresponds to TRBD1 (5 bases). This CDR3 is built from 13 residues. Trimming removed 0 bases at V and 2 bases at J, with 5 bases between. CDR1 KGHSH and CDR2 LQKENI come from the germline V gene. This CDR3 reads CASSPPGAYEQYF. The DNA of the CDR3 is TGTGCCAGCTCACCACCAGGGGCCTACGAGCAGTACTTC.

The V gene is TRBV20-1, the J gene TRBJ2-1, with no clear D. Per germline, CDR1 DFQATT and CDR2 SNEGSKA (reference sequence). The ends were cut back, 4 bases at V and 1 base at J, with 11 bases in the middle. This CDR3 is 14 amino acids long. CDR3 region: CSAMPTDSYNEQFF. The DNA for the CDR3 is TGCAGTGCTATGCCGACCGATTCCTACAATGAGCAGTTCTTC.

The chain couples TRBV7-2 to TRBJ1-2; D is perhaps TRBD1 (5 bases). V was shortened by 4 bases and J by 4 bases, with 16 bases between the two germline ends. CDR1 is SGHTA and CDR2 is FQGNSA in the germline V gene. CDR3 length: 15 residues. The CDR3 nucleotides read TGTGCCAGCAGCTCACGCTTCGGGGGGAGCTATGGCTACACCTTC. Translating it yields CASSSRFGGSYGYTF.

This chain joins TRBV5-1 and TRBJ2-7, with D tentatively TRBD1 (6 bases). Trimming pared 2 bases from V and 2 bases from J, leaving 14 bases between. This CDR3 has 15 amino acids. CDR1 is SGHRS and CDR2 is YFSETQ in the germline V gene. The CDR3 sequence is CASSFGAGATYEQYF. The CDR3 DNA follows: TGCGCCAGCAGCTTCGGGGCAGGGGCCACCTACGAGCAGTACTTC. The full variable domain, its missing parts supplied by reference TRBV5-1 and TRBJ2-7, is KAGVTQTPRYLIKTRGQQVTLSCSPISGHRSVSWYQQTPGQGLQFLFEYFSETQRNKGNFPGRFSGRQFSNSRSEMNVSTLELGDSALYLCASSFGAGATYEQYFGPGTRLTVT.

This chain joins TRBV5-1 and TRBJ2-7; D is possibly TRBD1 (6 bases). V was cut by 1 base and J by 2 bases, with 13 bases left in between. CDR3 length: 15 amino acids. In germline, CDR1 is SGHRS, CDR2 YFSETQ. CDR3 protein: CASSLRQATPYEQYF. For the CDR3, the DNA is TGCGCCAGCAGCTTGAGACAGGCGACTCCCTACGAGCAGTACTTC.

This CDR3 reads CASSLSFGKMAKNIQYF. The CDR3 bases are TGTGCCAGCAGCTTATCATTCGGGAAGATGGCCAAAAACATTCAGTACTTC. The genes are TRBV13 and TRBJ2-4; tentatively, D is TRBD2 (5 bases). The CDR3 loop spans 17 amino acids. Germline V CDR1 and CDR2: PRHDT, FYEKMQ (reference sequence). V lost 2 bases to trimming and J lost 1 base, with 15 bases between them.

This chain links TRBV29-1 with TRBJ2-5; 10 bases match TRBD1. The junction had 19 bases not matched to a gene; V was cut back by 6 bases and J by 9 bases. From germline, CDR1 is SQVTM and CDR2 ANQGSEA. CDR3 length equals 16 residues. This CDR3 reads CSVEFGTGVSRGAQYF. In DNA form, the CDR3 reads TGCAGCGTGGAATTCGGGACAGGGGTCTCCAGAGGGGCCCAGTACTTC.

The chain links TRBV5-1 to TRBJ2-7; 7 bases fit TRBD1. The CDR3 contains 15 residues. V lost 5 bases and J lost 2; bases outside the gene matches: 10. Germline loops: CDR1 SGHRS, CDR2 YFSETQ. The CDR3 DNA follows: TGCGCCAGCAGACCCGACAGGGTTTCTCCCTACGAGCAGTACTTC. This translates into CASRPDRVSPYEQYF.

This clonotype was picked up one time. This chain uses TRBV4-3 with TRBJ2-6; TRBD1 agrees at 9 bases. J lost 2 bases, V lost 1 base, and 3 bases had no gene match. CDR1 is LGHNA, CDR2 YSLEER, per germline. The CDR3 has 17 residues. CDR3 region: CASSQVQGAPGANVLTF. CDR3 DNA sequence: TGCGCCAGCAGCCAAGTACAGGGGGCGCCTGGGGCCAACGTCCTGACTTTC.

Here the CDR3 reads CASSFSQGETQYF. The CDR3 DNA reads as TGTGCCAGCAGCTTCTCCCAGGGAGAGACCCAGTACTTC. The chain has TRBV7-9 and TRBJ2-5, with D possibly matching TRBD1 (5 bases). The CDR3 is 13 amino acids. Trimming took 3 bases from V and 4 from J, leaving 9 bases between them. Germline V gives CDR1 SEHNR, CDR2 FQNEAQ (reference sequence).

This clonotype showed up just a few times. This chain joins TRBV28 and TRBJ2-5; D remains unclear. The CDR3 runs 11 residues. Germline V CDR1 and CDR2: MDHEN, SYDVKM. With 5 bases removed from V and 5 bases from J, the gap between germline ends came to 6 bases. In DNA form, the CDR3 reads TGTGCCAGCAGTGTTATTGAGACCCAGTACTTC. This encodes CASSVIETQYF.

The chain recombines TRBV5-4 with TRBJ2-1; D gene ambiguous. The CDR3 spans 12 residues. The V end was cut by 3 bases, the J end by 11 bases, with 12 bases between. CDR1 SGHNT and CDR2 YYREEE come from the germline V gene (reference sequence). In nucleotides, the CDR3 is TGTGCCAGCAGCTCGGTCGGCAGGCAGCAGTTCTTC. Amino acids: CASSSVGRQQFF. Combining the CDR3 with reference TRBV5-4 and TRBJ2-1 gives the whole variable domain ETGVTQSPTHLIKTRGQQVTLRCSSQSGHNTVSWYQQALGQGPQFIFQYYREEENGRGNFPPRFSGLQFPNYSSELNVNALELDDSALYLCASSSVGRQQFFGPGTRLTVL.

The rearrangement links TRBV29-1 to TRBJ2-1; D is uncertain. The CDR3 runs 12 residues. Germline V gene lookup returns CDR1 SQVTM and CDR2 ANQGSEA. Trimming pared 5 bases from V and 9 bases from J, leaving 14 bases between. CDR3 residues: CSVQVTGSEQFF. The CDR3 coding sequence is TGCAGCGTTCAAGTGACTGGCAGTGAGCAGTTCTTC.

The CDR3 coding sequence is TGTGCCAGCAGCTTAAGGAATCCCGGGGCCAACGTCCTGACTTTC. Translation gives CASSLRNPGANVLTF. V is TRBV7-8 and J is TRBJ2-6, with unresolved D. V was pared by 2 bases and J by 4 bases, with 9 bases between. The germline V gene encodes CDR1 SGHVS and CDR2 FQNEAQ. This CDR3 has 15 amino acids.

The chain carries TRBV29-1 and TRBJ2-5; D gene uncertain. The CDR3 runs 15 residues. Trimming took off 1 base at V and 0 bases at J, with 12 bases between the two ends. Germline CDR1 reads SQVTM; CDR2 reads ANQGSEA. CDR3 sequence (DNA): TGCAGCGTTGAAGGGCGGCTCTCGTACCAAGAGACCCAGTACTTC. Translated: CSVEGRLSYQETQYF.